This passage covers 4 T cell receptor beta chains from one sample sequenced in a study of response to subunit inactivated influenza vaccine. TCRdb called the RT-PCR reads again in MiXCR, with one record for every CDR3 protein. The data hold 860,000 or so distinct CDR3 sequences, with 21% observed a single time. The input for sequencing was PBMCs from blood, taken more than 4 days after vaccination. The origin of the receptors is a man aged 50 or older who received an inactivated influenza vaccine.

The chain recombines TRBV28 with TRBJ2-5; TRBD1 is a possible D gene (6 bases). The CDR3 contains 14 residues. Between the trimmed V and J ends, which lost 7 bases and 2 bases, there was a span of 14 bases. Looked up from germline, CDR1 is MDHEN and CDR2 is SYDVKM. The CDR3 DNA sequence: TGTGCCAGCACCGAAGGGGGACAACAAGAGACCCAGTACTTC. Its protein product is CASTEGGQQETQYF.

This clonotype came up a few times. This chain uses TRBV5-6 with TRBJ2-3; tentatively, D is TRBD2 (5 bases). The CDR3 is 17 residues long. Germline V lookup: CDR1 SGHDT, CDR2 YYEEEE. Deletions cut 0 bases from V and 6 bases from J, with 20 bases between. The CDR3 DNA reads TGTGCCAGCAGCTTGGGTATTGGACTTCAGTTTAAGGATACGCAGTATTTT. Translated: CASSLGIGLQFKDTQYF.

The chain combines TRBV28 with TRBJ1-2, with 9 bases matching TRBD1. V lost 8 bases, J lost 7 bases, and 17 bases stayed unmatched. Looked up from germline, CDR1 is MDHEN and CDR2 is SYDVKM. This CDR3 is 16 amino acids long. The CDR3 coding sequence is TGTGCCAGCGCGGAACCTACCGGGACAGGGTTTGTTGGCTACACCTTC. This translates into CASAEPTGTGFVGYTF.

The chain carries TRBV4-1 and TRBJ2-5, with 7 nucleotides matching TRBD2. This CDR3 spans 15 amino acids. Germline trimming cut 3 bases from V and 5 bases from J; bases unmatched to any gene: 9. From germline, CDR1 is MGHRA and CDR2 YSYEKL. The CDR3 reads CASSQGFPGGETQYF. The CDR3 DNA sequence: TGCGCCAGCAGCCAGGGTTTCCCCGGGGGGGAGACCCAGTACTTC.